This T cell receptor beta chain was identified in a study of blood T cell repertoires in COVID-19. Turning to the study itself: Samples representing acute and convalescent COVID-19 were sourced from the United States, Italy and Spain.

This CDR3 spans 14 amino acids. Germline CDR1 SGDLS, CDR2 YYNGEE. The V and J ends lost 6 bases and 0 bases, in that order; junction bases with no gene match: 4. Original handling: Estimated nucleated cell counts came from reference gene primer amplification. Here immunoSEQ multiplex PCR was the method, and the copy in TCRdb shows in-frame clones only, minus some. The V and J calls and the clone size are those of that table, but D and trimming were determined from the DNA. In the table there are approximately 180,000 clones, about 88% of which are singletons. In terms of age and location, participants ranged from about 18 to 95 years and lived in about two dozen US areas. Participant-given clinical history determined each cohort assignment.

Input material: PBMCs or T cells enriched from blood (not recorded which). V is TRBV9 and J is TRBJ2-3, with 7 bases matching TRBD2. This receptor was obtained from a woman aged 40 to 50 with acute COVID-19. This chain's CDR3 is CASNPAGSTDTQYF. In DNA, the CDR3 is TGTGCCAGCAACCCAGCGGGAAGCACAGATACGCAGTATTTT.